This TCR beta chain was recorded in a study of identical twins. This clonotype was detected only a few times. TCRdb processed the 5' RACE reads anew with MiXCR; each CDR3 protein has one entry. Among roughly 1.6 million distinct CDR3 sequences listed, 32% were seen once. Germline V gene sequence: CDR1 LGHNA, CDR2 YNFKEQ. Losses at the gene ends were 2 bases for V and 2 bases for J; bases not matched to a gene: 16. The CDR3 is made up of 21 amino acids. Sequencing input: cord blood. This TCR was recovered from a newborn girl in good health. The J gene is TRBJ2-3, the V gene TRBV4-2; 13 bases are a match to TRBD2. The CDR3 here is CASSQRGPGTSGVFTTDTQYF. The CDR3 DNA reads TGTGCCAGCAGCCAAAGGGGCCCCGGGACTAGCGGGGTGTTCACCACAGATACGCAGTATTTT.